The clone carrying this T cell receptor beta chain has more than one count but fewer than ten. The antigen remains unidentified. Constant-region reverse primers amplified full-length variable regions, followed by semi-nested Nested Universal Primer A PCR. TCRdb independently ran MiXCR on the 5' RACE reads; one entry per CDR3 protein. The data contain about 55,000 distinct CDR3 sequences, more than 20% of them singletons. Whole-study findings and limits: Larger-cohort validation covered only one TCR beta V-J rearrangement. Tumor Treg TCRs overlapped most with tumor naive CD4+ cells. The TCR gene usage of tumor memory CD4+ T cells clustered together with blood and lymph node memory CD4+ cells and with lymph node naive CD4+ cells.

The CDR3 extends over 15 amino acids. CDR1 is SGHTA, CDR2 FQGNSA, per germline. Trimming cost V 5 bases and J 4 bases; bases outside gene matches: 6. Tregs were sorted as CD4+CD25+CD127-/low cells. The genes are TRBV7-2 and TRBJ2-7; TRBD2 agrees at 12 bases. Sequencing used tumor-infiltrating Tregs sorted from the breast tumor. The TCR originated in a female donor with breast cancer. CDR3 DNA sequence: TGTGCCAGCAGCCCCAGGACTAGCGGGACGTACGAGCAGTACTTC. Its protein product is CASSPRTSGTYEQYF.